This T cell receptor (beta chain) was found in a study of T-cell reconstitution after alpha-beta-depleted transplantation in children. Whole-study results and caveats: Some patients owed their high day-60 TCRbeta diversity to surviving recipient T cells and thymic progenitors. Fresh T-cell production supplied most of the T-cell counts and diversity seen one year after transplant. In patients about two months after transplant, alpha-beta T cells reportedly arose from several hundred expanded graft clones.

The CDR3 contains 15 residues. The germline V gene encodes CDR1 SNHLY and CDR2 FYNNEI. Trimming removed 6 bases from V and 2 bases from J, with 17 bases in between. During its preparation, the TCRbeta library received unique molecular identifiers. TCRdb reprocessed the PCR reads via MiXCR and lists one record per CDR3 protein. The data contain about a million distinct CDR3 sequences, about 30% of them singletons. With respect to this clonotype: The antigen is not known.

This TCR came from a boy younger than two who had a stem cell transplant for SCID, so the T cells may come from the graft donor. The sample was PBMCs, mostly from graft donor cells, taken 360 days after TCRalphabeta/CD19-depleted stem cell transplant. The chain recombines TRBV2 with TRBJ2-7; D possibly corresponds to TRBD1 (6 bases). The chain's CDR3 is CASRDGQPGAYEQYF. The CDR3 DNA sequence: TGTGCCAGCAGGGACGGACAGCCTGGGGCCTACGAGCAGTACTTC. Complete variable domain (other parts from reference TRBV2 and TRBJ2-7): EPEVTQTPSHQVTQMGQEVILRCVPISNHLYFYWYRQILGQKVEFLVSFYNNEISEKSEIFDDQFSVERPDGSNFTLKIRSTKLEDSAMYFCASRDGQPGAYEQYFGPGTRLTVT.